The present T cell receptor beta chain was sequenced within a study of blood T cell repertoires in COVID-19 (dated by TCRdb to the early 2020s). With respect to the entire study: The collaborator samples originated in the United States, Italy and Spain and spanned the acute and convalescent phases of COVID-19. The prospective study material was composed of cDNA or gDNA derived from T cells, B-cell-depleted T cells, or PBMCs. The dataset comprised deeply sampled blood TCRbeta repertoires from subjects exposed to, actively infected with, or recovered from COVID-19. A de-identified subject ID, COVID-19 status, age in years and sex were almost always included in the sample metadata. HLA class I and class II types, where available, came from metadata supplied by the sample provider rather than from assay-based typing. The samples were drawn from two sources: the first 160 participants of the ongoing ImmuneRACE study, and 1,254 subjects contributed by 6 global collaborators. The repertoires were made available in a free public database intended to serve as a resource for research on the immune response to SARS-CoV-2. Overall results and qualifications from the work: The amount of clinical and demographic metadata varied by source and participant and was provided uncurated.

Whole blood was collected in K2EDTA tubes by collaborating institutions according to the institutions' own protocols. Collaborator samples were shipped for TCRbeta analysis as frozen whole blood, isolated PBMCs, or DNA extracted from either sample type. The immunoSEQ Assay, a bias-controlled multiplex PCR, was used to amplify TCRbeta CDR3 regions from genomic DNA. On the authors' methods: Within the assay, amplification of reference gene primers was used to estimate how many nucleated cells each sample contained. To quantify the absolute abundance of each unique TCRbeta CDR3 rearrangement, sequence reads were collapsed and filtered. For each sample, productive Simpson clonality was calculated as the square root of Simpson's diversity index across productive rearrangements. The source is immuneACCESS, and TCRdb retained only in-frame sequences with V and J called. Part of the clones is not carried over; for the studies checked, unresolved V genes explain less than half of this, and the remainder is unexplained. V and J calls and clone size are as listed in that table; D and trimming were resolved from the DNA. This sample has 150,000 to 200,000 clones in its table, and about 86% of those were observed once. Jointly, the top ten make up 3% to 4% of the sample.

V lost 2 bases and J lost 6 bases, and the count of bases not matched to a germline gene is 13. The CDR3 contains 18 residues, cysteine and phenylalanine counted. The kept DNA is CDR3 alone, 54 bases in frame from the first base. Taken from the germline V gene, the CDR1 and CDR2 loops are KGHDR and SFDVKD. Of note for this clone: This clone's antigen is unknown. Per-nucleotide qualities are absent, and no much larger clonotype sits a single base away.

Sequencing was performed on peripheral blood. The V gene is TRBV24-1 and the J gene is TRBJ2-3; 10 bases in the junction line up with TRBD2. The clonotype comes from a man aged 18 to 29 with active or convalescent COVID-19. The nucleotide sequence reads TGTGCCACCAGTGATTCAGAATCTAGCGGGAGTACGACGGATACGCAGTATTTT. This codes for CATSDSESSGSTTDTQYF.